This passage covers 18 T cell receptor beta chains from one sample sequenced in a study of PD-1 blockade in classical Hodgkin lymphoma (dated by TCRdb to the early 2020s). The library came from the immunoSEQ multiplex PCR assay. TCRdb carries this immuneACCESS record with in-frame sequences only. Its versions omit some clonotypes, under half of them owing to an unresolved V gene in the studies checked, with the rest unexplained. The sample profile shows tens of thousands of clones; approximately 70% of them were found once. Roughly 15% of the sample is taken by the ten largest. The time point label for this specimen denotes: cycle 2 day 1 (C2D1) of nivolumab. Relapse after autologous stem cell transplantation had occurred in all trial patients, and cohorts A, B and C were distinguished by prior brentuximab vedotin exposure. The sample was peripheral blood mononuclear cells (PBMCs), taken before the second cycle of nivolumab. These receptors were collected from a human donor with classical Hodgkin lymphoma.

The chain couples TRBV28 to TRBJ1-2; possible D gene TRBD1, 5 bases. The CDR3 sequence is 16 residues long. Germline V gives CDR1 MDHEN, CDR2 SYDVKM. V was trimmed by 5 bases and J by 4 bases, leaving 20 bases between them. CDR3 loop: CASSLSGTHGSYGYTF. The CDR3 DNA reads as TGTGCCAGCAGTCTATCCGGGACGCACGGTAGCTATGGCTACACCTTC.

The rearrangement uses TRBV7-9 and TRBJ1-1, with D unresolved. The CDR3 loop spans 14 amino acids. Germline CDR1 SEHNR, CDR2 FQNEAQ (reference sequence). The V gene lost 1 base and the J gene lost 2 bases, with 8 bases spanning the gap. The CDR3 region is CASSLDGHNTEAFF. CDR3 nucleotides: TGTGCCAGCAGCTTAGACGGTCATAACACTGAAGCTTTCTTT.

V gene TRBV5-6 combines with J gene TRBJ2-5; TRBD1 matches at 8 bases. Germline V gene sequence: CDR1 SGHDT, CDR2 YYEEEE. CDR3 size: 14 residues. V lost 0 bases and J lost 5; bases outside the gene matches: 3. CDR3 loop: CASSLGTGTETQYF. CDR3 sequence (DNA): TGTGCCAGCAGCTTGGGGACAGGGACTGAGACCCAGTACTTC.

CDR3 protein: CASSADNYLGDEQFF. In DNA form, the CDR3 reads TGTGCCAGCAGTGCGGACAACTATCTCGGCGATGAGCAGTTCTTC. This sequence joins TRBV6-5 and TRBJ2-1; perhaps TRBD1 as D (5 bases). V gave up 5 bases and J gave up 8 bases, with 19 bases separating them. The CDR3 covers 15 residues. Germline CDR1 reads MNHEY; CDR2 reads SVGAGI.

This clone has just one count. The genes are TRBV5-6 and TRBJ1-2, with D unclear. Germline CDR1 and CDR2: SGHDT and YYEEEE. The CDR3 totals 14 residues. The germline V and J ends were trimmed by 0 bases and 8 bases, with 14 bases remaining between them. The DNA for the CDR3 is TGTGCCAGCAGCTTGGGGGATTCCGCCACAGGCTACACCTTC. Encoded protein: CASSLGDSATGYTF.

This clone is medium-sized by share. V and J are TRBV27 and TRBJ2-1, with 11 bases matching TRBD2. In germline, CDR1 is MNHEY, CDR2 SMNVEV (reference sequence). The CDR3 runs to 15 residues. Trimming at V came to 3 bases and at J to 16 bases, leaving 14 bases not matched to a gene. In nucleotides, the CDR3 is TGTGCCAGCAGTTTCTTGACTAGCGGGGCCTACGAGCGTTTCTTC. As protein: CASSFLTSGAYERFF.

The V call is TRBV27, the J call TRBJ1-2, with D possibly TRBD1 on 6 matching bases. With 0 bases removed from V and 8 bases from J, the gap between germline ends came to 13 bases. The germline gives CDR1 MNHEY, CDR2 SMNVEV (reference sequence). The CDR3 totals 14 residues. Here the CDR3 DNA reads TGTGCCAGCAGTTTATCGTGGGGGGCGAGCGGCTACACCTTC. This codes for CASSLSWGASGYTF.

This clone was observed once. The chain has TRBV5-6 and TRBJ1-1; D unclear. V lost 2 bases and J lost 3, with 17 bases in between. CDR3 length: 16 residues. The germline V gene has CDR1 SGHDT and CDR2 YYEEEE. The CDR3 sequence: CASSFWTGVSYTEAFF. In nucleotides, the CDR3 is TGTGCCAGCAGCTTTTGGACGGGAGTGTCATACACTGAAGCTTTCTTT.

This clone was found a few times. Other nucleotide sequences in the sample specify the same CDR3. In DNA, the CDR3 is TGTGCCAGCAGCGAACGCAGCGGGGGGGGTACAGATACGCAGTATTTT. Translated, it gives CASSERSGGGTDTQYF. This chain joins TRBV9 and TRBJ2-3, with TRBD2 identical over 10 bases. The CDR3 loop spans 16 amino acids. The germline gives CDR1 SGDLS, CDR2 YYNGEE. The trim removed 3 bases at V and 3 bases at J, leaving 7 bases unmatched.

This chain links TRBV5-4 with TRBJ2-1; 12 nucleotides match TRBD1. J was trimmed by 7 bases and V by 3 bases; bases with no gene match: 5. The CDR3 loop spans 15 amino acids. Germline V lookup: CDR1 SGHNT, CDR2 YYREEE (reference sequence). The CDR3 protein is CASSSGQGARNEQFF. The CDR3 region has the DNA TGTGCCAGCAGCTCGGGACAGGGGGCGAGGAATGAGCAGTTCTTC.

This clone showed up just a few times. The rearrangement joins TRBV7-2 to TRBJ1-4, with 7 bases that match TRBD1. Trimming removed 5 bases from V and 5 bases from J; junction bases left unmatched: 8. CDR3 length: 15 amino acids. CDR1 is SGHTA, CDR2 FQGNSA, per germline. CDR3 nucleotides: TGTGCCAGCAGCCAGAACAGGGGCGGGAATGAAAAACTGTTTTTT. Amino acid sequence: CASSQNRGGNEKLFF.

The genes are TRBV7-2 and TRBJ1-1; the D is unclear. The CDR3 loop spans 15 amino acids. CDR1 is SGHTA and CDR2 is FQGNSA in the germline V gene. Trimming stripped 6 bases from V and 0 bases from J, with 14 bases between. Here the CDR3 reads CASSASGLVNTEAFF. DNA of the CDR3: TGTGCCAGCAGTGCGAGTGGCTTAGTGAACACTGAAGCTTTCTTT.

The CDR3 sequence is CASSLGQVAQETQYF. The CDR3 DNA follows: TGTGCCAGCAGCTTAGGACAGGTAGCGCAAGAGACCCAGTACTTC. The chain couples TRBV7-9 to TRBJ2-5, with D perhaps TRBD1 (6 bases). The V end was cut by 1 base, the J end by 2 bases, with 11 bases between. This CDR3 contains 15 residues. In germline, CDR1 is SEHNR, CDR2 FQNEAQ (reference sequence). Filled out from reference TRBV7-9 and TRBJ2-5, the complete variable domain reads DTGVSQNPRHKITKRGQNVTFRCDPISEHNRLYWYRQTLGQGPEFLTYFQNEAQLEKSRLLSDRFSAERPKGSFSTLEIQRTEQGDSAMYLCASSLGQVAQETQYFGPGTRLLVL.

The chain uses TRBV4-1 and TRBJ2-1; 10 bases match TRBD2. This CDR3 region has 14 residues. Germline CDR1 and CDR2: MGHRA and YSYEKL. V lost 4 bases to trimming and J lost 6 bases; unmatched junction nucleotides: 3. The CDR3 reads CASSPSGGFNEQFF. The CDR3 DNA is TGCGCCAGCAGCCCTAGCGGGGGTTTCAATGAGCAGTTCTTC.

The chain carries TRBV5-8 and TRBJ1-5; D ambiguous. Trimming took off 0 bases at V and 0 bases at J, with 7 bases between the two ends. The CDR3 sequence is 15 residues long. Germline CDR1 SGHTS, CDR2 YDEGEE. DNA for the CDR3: TGTGCCAGCAGCTTGGGATTCTATAGCAATCAGCCCCAGCATTTT. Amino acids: CASSLGFYSNQPQHF.

CDR3 amino acids: CASSLKLGTETQYF. The CDR3 nucleotides read TGTGCCAGCAGCTTGAAACTCGGTACAGAGACCCAGTACTTC. This rearrangement joins TRBV5-5 to TRBJ2-5; no clear D gene. Germline CDR1 and CDR2: SGHKS and YYEKEE (reference sequence). The germline V and J ends were trimmed by 1 base and 4 bases, with 11 bases remaining between them. This CDR3 comprises 14 residues.

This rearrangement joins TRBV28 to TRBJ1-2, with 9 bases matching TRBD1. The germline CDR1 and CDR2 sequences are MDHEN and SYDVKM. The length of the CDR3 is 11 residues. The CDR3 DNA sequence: TGTGCGGGACAGGGCCACTATGGCTACACCTTC. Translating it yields CAGQGHYGYTF.

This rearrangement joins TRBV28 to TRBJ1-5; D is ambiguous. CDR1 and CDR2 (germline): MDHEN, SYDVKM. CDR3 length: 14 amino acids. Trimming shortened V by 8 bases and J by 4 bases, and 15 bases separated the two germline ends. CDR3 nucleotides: TGTGCCAGCCGACTTTGGGAGGGAAATCAGCCCCAGCATTTT. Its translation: CASRLWEGNQPQHF.